The 13 T cell receptor beta chains given below trace back to one sample, sequenced in a study of T cell responses to AZD1222 COVID-19 vaccine. The table came from immunoSEQ multiplex PCR; TCRdb's copy has only in-frame clones and leaves some out. The table has more than 150,000 clones, around nine tenths seen once. Sequences were derived from peripheral blood, sampled 28 days after the second AZD1222 dose. The source is an adult who received the AZD1222 COVID-19 vaccine.

The genes are TRBV27 and TRBJ2-3, with TRBD2 matching over 7 bases. CDR1 is MNHEY, CDR2 SMNVEV, per germline (reference sequence). The CDR3 runs to 16 residues. Unmatched junction bases numbered 6, after V lost 3 bases and J lost 0 bases. CDR3 sequence: CASSFGRVTSTDTQYF. The CDR3 DNA is TGTGCCAGCAGTTTTGGGAGGGTGACTAGCACAGATACGCAGTATTTT.

This chain uses TRBV10-1 with TRBJ2-1; 11 nucleotides line up with TRBD2. The CDR3 is 20 residues long. The V segment lost 5 bases and the J segment 0 bases; nucleotides outside the gene matches: 15. Germline assignment: CDR1 WNHNN and CDR2 SYGVQD (reference sequence). CDR3 loop: CASSYDSSGGSKTSYNEQFF. The CDR3 nucleotides read TGCGCCAGCAGTTACGACTCTAGCGGGGGGTCCAAAACCTCCTACAATGAGCAGTTCTTC.

The chain couples TRBV29-1 to TRBJ2-7; 7 bases fit TRBD1. The CDR3 is made up of 15 amino acids. Per the germline V gene, CDR1 is SQVTM and CDR2 is ANQGSEA. Trimming removed 0 bases from V and 3 bases from J; junction bases left unmatched: 8. CDR3 residues: CSVEDWTGEYYEQYF. CDR3 nucleotides: TGCAGCGTTGAAGACTGGACAGGTGAATACTACGAGCAGTACTTC.

J is TRBJ1-2 and V is TRBV28; TRBD1 aligns across 8 bases. The CDR3 consists of 14 residues. Germline CDR1 and CDR2: MDHEN and SYDVKM. V trimming: 6 bases; J trimming: 6 bases; junction bases outside the gene matches: 9. DNA for the CDR3: TGTGCCAGCAGCCGTAGGGACAGGCCGCATGGCTACACCTTC. This codes for CASSRRDRPHGYTF.

The J gene is TRBJ1-5, the V gene TRBV2; TRBD1 matches 10 bases. CDR1 and CDR2 from the germline V gene are SNHLY and FYNNEI. V lost 6 bases and J lost 11; bases outside the gene matches: 4. The CDR3 runs 12 residues. CDR3 in amino acids: CASRDRGTSQHF. CDR3 nucleotides: TGTGCCAGCAGGGACAGGGGGACGTCCCAGCATTTT.

This chain connects TRBV29-1 to TRBJ2-3, with 12 bases aligning to TRBD2. Germline lookup yields CDR1 SQVTM and CDR2 ANQGSEA. V shed 3 bases and J 4 bases; nucleotides not matched to a gene: 5. The CDR3 contains 15 residues. CDR3: CSVDPSGGVSDTQYF. In DNA, the CDR3 is TGCAGCGTTGATCCTAGCGGGGGGGTGTCAGATACGCAGTATTTT.

V and J are TRBV25-1 and TRBJ1-3, with D unresolved. This CDR3 region has 14 residues. Looked up from germline, CDR1 is MGHDK and CDR2 is SYGVNS. V dropped 3 bases and J dropped 4 bases, with 10 bases sitting between them. Here the CDR3 reads CASSDTIYGNTIYF. The CDR3 nucleotides read TGTGCCAGCAGTGATACTATTTACGGAAACACCATATATTTT.

The chain carries TRBV7-2 and TRBJ2-3; D remains ambiguous. The CDR3 length is 12 residues. CDR1 is SGHTA and CDR2 is FQGNSA in the germline V gene. V was clipped by 5 bases and J by 2 bases, with 5 bases between them. Here the CDR3 reads CASSNPTDTQYF. The CDR3 nucleotides are TGTGCCAGCAGCAACCCCACAGATACGCAGTATTTT.

V gene TRBV5-6 combines with J gene TRBJ1-1; D uncertain. This CDR3 comprises 12 residues. V was shortened by 4 bases and J by 3 bases, with 7 bases between the two germline ends. Germline CDR1 SGHDT, CDR2 YYEEEE. The CDR3 here is CASSHQYTEAFF. The CDR3 DNA reads TGTGCCAGCAGCCACCAGTACACTGAAGCTTTCTTT.

The rearrangement links TRBV5-1 to TRBJ1-5; TRBD1 matches 8 bases. Germline V gene data show CDR1 as SGHRS and CDR2 as YFSETQ. J gave up 4 bases and V 0 bases, and 3 bases lay outside the gene matches. This CDR3 spans 15 amino acids. CDR3 amino acids: CASSLGDRGNQPQHF. The CDR3 DNA reads as TGCGCCAGCAGCTTGGGAGACAGGGGAAATCAGCCCCAGCATTTT.

This clone was seen a single time. This chain links TRBV9 with TRBJ1-3; D uncertain. Per the germline V gene, CDR1 is SGDLS and CDR2 is YYNGEE. This CDR3 has 15 residues. Trimming cost V 3 bases and J 0 bases, with 10 bases left between them. The CDR3 spells CASSEGGRSGNTIYF. The DNA for the CDR3 is TGTGCCAGCAGCGAGGGTGGCCGCTCTGGAAACACCATATATTTT.

V gene TRBV2 combines with J gene TRBJ2-3; perhaps TRBD1 as D (6 bases). The CDR3 runs 15 residues. V was pared by 7 bases and J by 3 bases, with 17 bases between. Per the germline V gene, CDR1 is SNHLY and CDR2 is FYNNEI. The CDR3 region is CASTPTGIGTDTQYF. CDR3 DNA: TGTGCCAGCACTCCTACAGGGATCGGGACAGATACGCAGTATTTT.

V is TRBV28 and J is TRBJ2-7, with D hard to call. V lost 3 bases and J 5 bases, leaving 5 bases between the germline ends. Per the germline V gene, CDR1 is MDHEN and CDR2 is SYDVKM. The CDR3 totals 11 residues. The DNA for the CDR3 is TGTGCCAGCAGTTTTGAGAACGAGCAGTACTTC. Protein product: CASSFENEQYF.